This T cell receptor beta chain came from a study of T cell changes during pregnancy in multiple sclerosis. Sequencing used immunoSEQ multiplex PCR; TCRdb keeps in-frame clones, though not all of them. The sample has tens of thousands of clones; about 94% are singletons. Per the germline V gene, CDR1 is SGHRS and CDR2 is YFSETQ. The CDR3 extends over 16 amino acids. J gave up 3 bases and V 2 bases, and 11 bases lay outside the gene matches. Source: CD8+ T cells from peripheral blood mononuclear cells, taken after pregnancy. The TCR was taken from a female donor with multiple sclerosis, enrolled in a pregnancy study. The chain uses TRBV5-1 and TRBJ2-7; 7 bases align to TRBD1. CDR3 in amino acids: CASSFGRGYLRYEQYF. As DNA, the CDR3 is TGCGCCAGCAGCTTCGGCAGGGGGTATCTCCGCTACGAGCAGTACTTC.